Each of the 10 T cell receptor beta chains below was sequenced from the same sample in a study of blood T cell repertoires in COVID-19. Repertoires were generated with immunoSEQ multiplex PCR, while TCRdb's copy carries only in-frame clones and drops some. In the table there are some 280,000 clones, 70% to 90% of which are singletons. The sample comprised peripheral blood. The receptors shown here come from a woman in her 30s with active or convalescent COVID-19.

The chain has TRBV9 and TRBJ1-2, with 7 bases fitting TRBD1. The CDR3 has 16 residues. The junction had 11 bases not matched to a gene; V was cut back by 4 bases and J by 2 bases. Germline V gene data show CDR1 as SGDLS and CDR2 as YYNGEE. The DNA for the CDR3 is TGTGCCAGCAGCTTCAATCCGGGACAGCCGAACTATGGCTACACCTTC. Its translation is CASSFNPGQPNYGYTF.

The chain has TRBV14 and TRBJ1-1; 7 nucleotides line up with TRBD1. Unmatched junction bases numbered 8, after V lost 3 bases and J lost 10 bases. Germline lookup yields CDR1 SGHDN and CDR2 FVKESK. The CDR3 loop spans 13 amino acids. The CDR3 nucleotides are TGTGCCAGCAGCCAGGCCGGGACAGTTGTAGCTTTCTTT. It yields the protein CASSQAGTVVAFF.

The chain is built from TRBV9 and TRBJ2-7, with TRBD1 identical over 8 bases. The germline gives CDR1 SGDLS, CDR2 YYNGEE. With V trimmed by 4 bases and J by 4 bases, 19 bases remained unmatched. This CDR3 has 18 residues. The CDR3 region is CASSQSLGAGGGIYEQYF. The CDR3 region has the DNA TGTGCCAGCAGCCAAAGCCTAGGGGCAGGGGGCGGAATTTACGAGCAGTACTTC.

The chain couples TRBV10-3 to TRBJ2-7; perhaps TRBD2 as D (6 bases). From germline, CDR1 is ENHRY and CDR2 SYGVKD. Trimming stripped 2 bases from V and 5 bases from J, with 7 bases between. The CDR3 has 12 amino acids. As DNA, the CDR3 is TGTGCCATCAGTGAGGGAGGGAACGAGCAGTACTTC. Protein: CAISEGGNEQYF.

The chain has TRBV18 and TRBJ1-5; no reliable D call. This CDR3 has 14 residues. Germline lookup yields CDR1 KGHSH and CDR2 LQKENI. V dropped 3 bases and J dropped 7 bases, with 13 bases sitting between them. The CDR3 DNA is TGTGCCAGCTCACCCCAAGGAGCTGGACAGCCCCAGCATTTT. This gives the protein CASSPQGAGQPQHF.

This sequence joins TRBV5-1 and TRBJ1-1, with a weak D call TRBD1 (5 bases). Germline V gene data show CDR1 as SGHRS and CDR2 as YFSETQ. This CDR3 has 14 amino acids. V lost 4 bases and J lost 2, with 12 bases in between. CDR3 in amino acids: CASSKGGANTEAFF. CDR3 DNA sequence: TGCGCCAGCAGCAAGGGAGGGGCCAACACTGAAGCTTTCTTT. The complete variable domain, with remaining parts taken from reference TRBV5-1 and TRBJ1-1, reads KAGVTQTPRYLIKTRGQQVTLSCSPISGHRSVSWYQQTPGQGLQFLFEYFSETQRNKGNFPGRFSGRQFSNSRSEMNVSTLELGDSALYLCASSKGGANTEAFFGQGTRLTVV.

The chain links TRBV5-1 to TRBJ2-3; possible D gene TRBD1, 7 bases. Trimming removed 1 base at V and 7 bases at J, with 19 bases between. The CDR3 spans 16 residues. Germline CDR1 SGHRS, CDR2 YFSETQ. The CDR3 sequence is CASSLSGQDYGYTQYF. In DNA form, the CDR3 reads TGCGCCAGCAGCTTGAGCGGACAGGACTACGGGTATACGCAGTATTTT. Looking up the rest from reference TRBV5-1 and TRBJ2-3 gives the full variable domain: KAGVTQTPRYLIKTRGQQVTLSCSPISGHRSVSWYQQTPGQGLQFLFEYFSETQRNKGNFPGRFSGRQFSNSRSEMNVSTLELGDSALYLCASSLSGQDYGYTQYFGPGTRLTVL.

This sequence joins TRBV6-1 and TRBJ1-6, with TRBD1 as a possible D gene (5 bases). Germline lookup yields CDR1 MNHNS and CDR2 SASEGT. V was clipped by 4 bases and J by 11 bases, with 18 bases between them. The CDR3 is 15 amino acids. The CDR3 bases are TGTGCCAGCAGTGTAGCCGGGACCGGACTAGCACCCCTCCACTTT. Protein product: CASSVAGTGLAPLHF.

This clone was counted only a few times. V usage is TRBV5-1 and J usage is TRBJ2-5, with D perhaps matching TRBD2 (5 bases). V was pared by 6 bases and J by 4 bases, with 19 bases between. The CDR3 sequence is 15 residues long. The V gene's germline CDR1 is SGHRS and CDR2 YFSETQ. CDR3 amino acids: CASKGGPTTGETQYF. The CDR3 bases are TGCGCCAGCAAGGGCGGGCCTACCACCGGAGAGACCCAGTACTTC.

V gene TRBV27 combines with J gene TRBJ2-7, with a tentative D call TRBD1 (6 bases). The CDR3 covers 14 residues. V lost 5 bases and J 6 bases, leaving 17 bases between the germline ends. Germline-derived CDR1 and CDR2 are MNHEY and SMNVEV (reference sequence). The CDR3 here is CASSQQGEMSEQYF. DNA of the CDR3: TGTGCCAGCAGTCAACAGGGTGAGATGTCCGAGCAGTACTTC.